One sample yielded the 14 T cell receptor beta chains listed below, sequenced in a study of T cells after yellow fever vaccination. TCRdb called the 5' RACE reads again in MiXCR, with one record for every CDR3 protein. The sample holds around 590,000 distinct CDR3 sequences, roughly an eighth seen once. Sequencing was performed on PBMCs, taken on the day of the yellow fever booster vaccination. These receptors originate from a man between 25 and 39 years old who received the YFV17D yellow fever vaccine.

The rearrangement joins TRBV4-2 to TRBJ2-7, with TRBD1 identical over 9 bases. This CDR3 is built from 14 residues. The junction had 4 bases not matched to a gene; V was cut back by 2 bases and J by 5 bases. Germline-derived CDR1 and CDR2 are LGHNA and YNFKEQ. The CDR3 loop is CASSQRQGVDEQYF. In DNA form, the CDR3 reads TGTGCCAGCAGCCAAAGACAGGGGGTCGACGAGCAGTACTTC.

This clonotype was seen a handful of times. CDR3 sequence: CASSSGSYQPQHF. The DNA of the CDR3 is TGTGCCAGCAGTTCAGGGTCCTATCAGCCCCAGCATTTT. V gene TRBV28 combines with J gene TRBJ1-5; a possible D gene is TRBD1 (5 bases). The germline CDR1 and CDR2 sequences are MDHEN and SYDVKM. V dropped 4 bases and J dropped 5 bases, with 9 bases sitting between them. This CDR3 comprises 13 residues.

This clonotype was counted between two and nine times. The CDR3 DNA sequence: TGCGCCAGCGTCCTAGGGGGGCCATTGGATACGCAGTATTTT. Encoded protein: CASVLGGPLDTQYF. The chain employs TRBV5-1 and TRBJ2-3; D tentatively fits TRBD1 or TRBD2 (6 bases each). Per germline, CDR1 SGHRS and CDR2 YFSETQ. The CDR3 extends over 14 amino acids. Trimming left V 7 bases short and J 6 bases short, with 18 bases between.

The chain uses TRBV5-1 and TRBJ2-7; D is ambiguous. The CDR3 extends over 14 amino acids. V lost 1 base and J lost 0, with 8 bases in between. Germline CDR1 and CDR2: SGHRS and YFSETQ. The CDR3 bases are TGCGCCAGCAGCTTGACAGATAGCTCCTACGAGCAGTACTTC. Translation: CASSLTDSSYEQYF.

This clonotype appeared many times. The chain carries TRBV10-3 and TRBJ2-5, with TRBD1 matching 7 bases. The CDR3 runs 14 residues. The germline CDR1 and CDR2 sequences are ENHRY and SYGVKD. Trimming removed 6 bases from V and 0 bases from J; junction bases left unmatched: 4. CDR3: CAIRLGQHQETQYF. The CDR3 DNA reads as TGTGCCATCAGGCTGGGACAGCACCAAGAGACCCAGTACTTC.

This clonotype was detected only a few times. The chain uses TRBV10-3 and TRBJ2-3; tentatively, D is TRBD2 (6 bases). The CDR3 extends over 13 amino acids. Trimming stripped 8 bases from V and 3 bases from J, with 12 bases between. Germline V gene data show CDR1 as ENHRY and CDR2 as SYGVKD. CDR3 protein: CAIRESGTDTQYF. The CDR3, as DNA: TGTGCCATCCGGGAGTCGGGGACAGATACGCAGTATTTT.

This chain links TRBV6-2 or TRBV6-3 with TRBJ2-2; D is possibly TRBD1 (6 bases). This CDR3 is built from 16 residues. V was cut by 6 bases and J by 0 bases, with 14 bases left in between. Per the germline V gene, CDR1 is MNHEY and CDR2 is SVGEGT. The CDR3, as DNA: TGTGCCAGCAGAAAGACCGGGACACCGAACACCGGGGAGCTGTTTTTT. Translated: CASRKTGTPNTGELFF.

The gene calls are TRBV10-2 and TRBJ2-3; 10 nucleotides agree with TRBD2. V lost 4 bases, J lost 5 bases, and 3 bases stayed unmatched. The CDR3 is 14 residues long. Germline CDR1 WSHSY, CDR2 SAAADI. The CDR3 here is CASSALAGIDTQYF. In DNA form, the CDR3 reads TGCGCCAGCAGTGCACTAGCGGGAATAGATACGCAGTATTTT.

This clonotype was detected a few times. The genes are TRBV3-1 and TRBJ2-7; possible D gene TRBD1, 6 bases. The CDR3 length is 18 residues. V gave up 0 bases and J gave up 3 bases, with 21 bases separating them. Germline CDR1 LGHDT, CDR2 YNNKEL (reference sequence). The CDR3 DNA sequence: TGTGCCAGCAGCCAAGACGAAACAGGGAGAACCTCCTACTACGAGCAGTACTTC. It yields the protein CASSQDETGRTSYYEQYF.

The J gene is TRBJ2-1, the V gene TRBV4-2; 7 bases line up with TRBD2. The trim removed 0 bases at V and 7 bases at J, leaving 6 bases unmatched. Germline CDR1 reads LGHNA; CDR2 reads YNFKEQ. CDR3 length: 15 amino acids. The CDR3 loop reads CASSQELASLNEQFF. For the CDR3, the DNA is TGTGCCAGCAGCCAAGAACTAGCGAGCTTAAATGAGCAGTTCTTC.

CDR3 sequence: CSAPTWTTSSYNEQFF. The DNA of the CDR3 is TGCAGTGCCCCTACCTGGACAACTAGCTCCTACAATGAGCAGTTCTTC. The chain combines TRBV20-1 with TRBJ2-1; D may correspond to TRBD1 or TRBD2 (5 bases each). Trimming took 6 bases from V and 0 from J, leaving 18 bases between them. Germline CDR1 and CDR2: DFQATT and SNEGSKA (reference sequence). The CDR3 is 16 amino acids.

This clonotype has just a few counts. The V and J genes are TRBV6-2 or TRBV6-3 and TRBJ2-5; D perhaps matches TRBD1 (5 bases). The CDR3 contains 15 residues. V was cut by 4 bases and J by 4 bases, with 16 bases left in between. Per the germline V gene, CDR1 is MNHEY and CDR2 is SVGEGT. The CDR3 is CASSWGLLRGETQYF. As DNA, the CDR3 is TGTGCCAGCAGTTGGGGCCTACTACGCGGAGAGACCCAGTACTTC.

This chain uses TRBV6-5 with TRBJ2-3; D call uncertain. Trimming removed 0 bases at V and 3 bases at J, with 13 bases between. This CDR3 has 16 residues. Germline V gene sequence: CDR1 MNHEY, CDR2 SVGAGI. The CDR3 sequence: CASSYSTPATTDTQYF. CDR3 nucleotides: TGTGCCAGCAGTTACTCGACCCCAGCGACGACAGATACGCAGTATTTT.

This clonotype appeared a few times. CDR3 sequence: CASSGTWGGETQYF. Written as DNA, the CDR3 is TGTGCCAGTAGCGGGACATGGGGGGGAGAGACCCAGTACTTC. The chain is built from TRBV19 and TRBJ2-5; possibly TRBD2 for D (7 bases). V lost 6 bases, J lost 4 bases, and 15 bases lay in between. Germline assignment: CDR1 LNHDA and CDR2 SQIVND (reference sequence). This CDR3 region has 14 residues.